This record looks at one T cell receptor (beta chain) sequence and its context. The Seattle site enrolled patients during active infection and followed them longitudinally. These data belong to a study of blood T cell repertoires in COVID-19. Across the whole study: The United States, Italy and Spain supplied acute and convalescent COVID-19 samples. Nucleic acid was either cDNA or gDNA, and it came from T cells, B-cell-depleted T cells, or PBMCs.

The junction had 6 bases not matched to a gene; V was cut back by 0 bases and J by 5 bases. The CDR3 is 16 amino acids. Germline CDR1 reads LNHNV; CDR2 reads YYDKDF (reference sequence). Authors' methods: Amplifying reference gene primers gave estimates of nucleated cell counts. Profiling relied on immunoSEQ multiplex PCR, and the TCRdb table lists in-frame clones only, not all of them. V and J calls and clone size are copied from that table; D and trimming were computed from the DNA. The table shows approximately 70,000 clones, with just over 90% occurring only once. The sequencing input was peripheral blood. This chain links TRBV15 with TRBJ1-4; 7 bases align to TRBD1. The receptor was derived from a man over 45 with COVID-19, enrolled during active disease. CDR3 DNA sequence: TGTGCCACCAGCAGAGATGCGGCGACAGGGAATGAAAAACTGTTTTTT. Translating gives CATSRDAATGNEKLFF.